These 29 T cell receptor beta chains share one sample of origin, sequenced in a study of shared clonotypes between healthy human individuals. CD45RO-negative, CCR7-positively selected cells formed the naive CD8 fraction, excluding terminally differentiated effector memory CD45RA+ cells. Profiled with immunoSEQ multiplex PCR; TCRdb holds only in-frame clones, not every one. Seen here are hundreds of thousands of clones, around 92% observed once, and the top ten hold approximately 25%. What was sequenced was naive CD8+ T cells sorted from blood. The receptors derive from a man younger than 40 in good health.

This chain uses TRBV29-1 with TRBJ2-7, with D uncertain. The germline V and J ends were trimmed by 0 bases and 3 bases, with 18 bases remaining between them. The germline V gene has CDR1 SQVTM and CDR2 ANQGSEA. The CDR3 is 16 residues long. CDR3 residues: CSVEEYKLGSGYEQYF. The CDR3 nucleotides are TGCAGCGTTGAAGAATACAAGCTGGGGTCGGGCTACGAGCAGTACTTC.

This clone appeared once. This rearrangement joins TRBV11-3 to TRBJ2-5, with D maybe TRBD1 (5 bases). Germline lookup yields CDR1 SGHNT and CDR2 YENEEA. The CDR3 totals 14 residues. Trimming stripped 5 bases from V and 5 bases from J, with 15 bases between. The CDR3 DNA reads TGTGCCAGCAGCACATCAGGGTGGTCGGAGACCCAGTACTTC. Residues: CASSTSGWSETQYF.

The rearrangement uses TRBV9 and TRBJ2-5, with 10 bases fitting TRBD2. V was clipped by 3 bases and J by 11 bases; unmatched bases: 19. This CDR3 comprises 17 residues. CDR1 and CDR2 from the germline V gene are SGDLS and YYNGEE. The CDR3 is CASSASRSGRNFREQYF. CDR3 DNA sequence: TGTGCCAGCAGCGCGTCCCGTAGCGGGAGGAACTTTAGGGAGCAGTACTTC.

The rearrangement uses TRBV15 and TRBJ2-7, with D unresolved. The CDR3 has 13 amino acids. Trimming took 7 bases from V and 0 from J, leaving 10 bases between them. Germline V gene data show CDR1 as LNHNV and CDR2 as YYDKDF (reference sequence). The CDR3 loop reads CATKKLASYEQYF. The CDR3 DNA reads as TGTGCCACCAAAAAATTAGCCTCCTACGAGCAGTACTTC.

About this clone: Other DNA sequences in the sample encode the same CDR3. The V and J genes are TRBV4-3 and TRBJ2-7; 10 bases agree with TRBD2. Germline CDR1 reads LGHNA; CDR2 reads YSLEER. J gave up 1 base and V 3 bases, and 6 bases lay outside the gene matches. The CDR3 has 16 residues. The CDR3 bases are TGCGCCAGCAGCCAGGGTAGACTAGCGGGTTCCTACGAGCAGTACTTC. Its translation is CASSQGRLAGSYEQYF.

DNA of the CDR3: TGCAGCGTTGAGGGGATGACTAGCGGACTTTACTACGAGCAGTACTTC. It is translated as CSVEGMTSGLYYEQYF. The chain joins TRBV29-1 to TRBJ2-7; TRBD2 matches 9 bases. CDR1 is SQVTM and CDR2 is ANQGSEA in the germline V gene. This CDR3 contains 16 residues. J gave up 3 bases and V 3 bases, and 12 bases lay outside the gene matches.

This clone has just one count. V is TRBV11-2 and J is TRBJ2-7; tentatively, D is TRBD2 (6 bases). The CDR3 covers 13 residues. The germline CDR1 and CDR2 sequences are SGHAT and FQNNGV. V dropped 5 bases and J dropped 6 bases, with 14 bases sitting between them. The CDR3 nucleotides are TGTGCCAGCAGCCCCCTGGGGGGATTCGAGCAGTACTTC. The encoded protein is CASSPLGGFEQYF.

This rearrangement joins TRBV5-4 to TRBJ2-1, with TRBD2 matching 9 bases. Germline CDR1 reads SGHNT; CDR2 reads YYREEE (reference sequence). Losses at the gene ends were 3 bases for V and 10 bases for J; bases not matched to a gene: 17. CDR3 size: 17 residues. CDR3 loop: CASSSRRDSGSFWEQFF. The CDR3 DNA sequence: TGTGCCAGCAGCTCACGGAGGGATAGCGGGAGTTTTTGGGAGCAGTTCTTC.

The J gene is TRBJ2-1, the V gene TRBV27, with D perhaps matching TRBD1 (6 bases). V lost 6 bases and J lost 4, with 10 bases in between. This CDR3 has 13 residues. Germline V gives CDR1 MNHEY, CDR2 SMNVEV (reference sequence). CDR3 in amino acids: CASRSTGYNEQFF. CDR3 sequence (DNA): TGTGCCAGCAGGTCGACAGGTTACAATGAGCAGTTCTTC.

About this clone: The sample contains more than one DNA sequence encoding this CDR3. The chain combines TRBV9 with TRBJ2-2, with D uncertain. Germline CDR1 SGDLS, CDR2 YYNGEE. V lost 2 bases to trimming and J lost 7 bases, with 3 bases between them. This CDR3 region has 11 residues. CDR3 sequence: CASSVGGELFF. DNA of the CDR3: TGTGCCAGCAGCGTCGGCGGGGAGCTGTTTTTT.

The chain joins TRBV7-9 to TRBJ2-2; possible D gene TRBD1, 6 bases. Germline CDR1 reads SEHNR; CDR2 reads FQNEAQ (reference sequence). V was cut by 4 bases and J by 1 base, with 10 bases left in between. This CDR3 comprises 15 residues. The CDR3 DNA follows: TGTGCCAGCAGCTCCTCACAGGGGAACACCGGGGAGCTGTTTTTT. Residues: CASSSSQGNTGELFF.

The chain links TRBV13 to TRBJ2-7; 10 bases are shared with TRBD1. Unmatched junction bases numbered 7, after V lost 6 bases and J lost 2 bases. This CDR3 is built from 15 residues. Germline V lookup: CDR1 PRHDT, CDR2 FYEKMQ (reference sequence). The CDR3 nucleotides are TGTGCCAGCAGGCCCGCCGGGACAGGGGCCTACGAGCAGTACTTC. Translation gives CASRPAGTGAYEQYF.

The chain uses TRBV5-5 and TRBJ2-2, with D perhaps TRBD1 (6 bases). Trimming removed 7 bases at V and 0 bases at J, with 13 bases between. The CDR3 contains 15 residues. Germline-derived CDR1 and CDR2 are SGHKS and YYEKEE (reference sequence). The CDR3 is CASRSGTSNTGELFF. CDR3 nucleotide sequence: TGTGCCAGCCGATCCGGGACATCGAACACCGGGGAGCTGTTTTTT.

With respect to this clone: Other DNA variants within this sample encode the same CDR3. In nucleotides, the CDR3 is TGTGCCAGCAGCTCTTGGGAGAGGGGGCAGTACTTC. This translates into CASSSWERGQYF. The chain carries TRBV7-9 and TRBJ2-7; D possibly uses TRBD1 or TRBD2 (5 bases each). Trimming left V 4 bases short and J 9 bases short, with 13 bases between. CDR3 length: 12 amino acids. CDR1 SEHNR and CDR2 FQNEAQ come from the germline V gene (reference sequence).

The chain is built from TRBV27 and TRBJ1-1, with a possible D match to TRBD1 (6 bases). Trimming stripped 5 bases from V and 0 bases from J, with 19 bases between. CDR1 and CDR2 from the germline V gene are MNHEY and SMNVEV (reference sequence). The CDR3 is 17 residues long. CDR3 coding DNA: TGTGCCAGCAGTGCCTTTCCTTTCAGGGGCCTGAACACTGAAGCTTTCTTT. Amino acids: CASSAFPFRGLNTEAFF.

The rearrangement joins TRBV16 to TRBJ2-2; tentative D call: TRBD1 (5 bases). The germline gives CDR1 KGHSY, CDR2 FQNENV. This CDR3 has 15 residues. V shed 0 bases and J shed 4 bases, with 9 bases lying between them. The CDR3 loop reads CASSQSDRVTGELFF. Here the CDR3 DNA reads TGTGCCAGCAGCCAATCCGACAGAGTCACCGGGGAGCTGTTTTTT.

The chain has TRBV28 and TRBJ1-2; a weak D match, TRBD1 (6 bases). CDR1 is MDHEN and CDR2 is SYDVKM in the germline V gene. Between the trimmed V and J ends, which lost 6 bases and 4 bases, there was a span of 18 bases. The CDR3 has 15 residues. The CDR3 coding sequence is TGTGCCAGCAGCCCCCAGCCGGGGGCAGTCTATGGCTACACCTTC. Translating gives CASSPQPGAVYGYTF.

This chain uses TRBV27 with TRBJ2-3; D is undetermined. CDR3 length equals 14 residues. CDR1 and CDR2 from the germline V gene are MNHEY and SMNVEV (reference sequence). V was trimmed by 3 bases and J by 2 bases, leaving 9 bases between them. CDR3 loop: CASSFRPHTDTQYF. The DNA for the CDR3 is TGTGCCAGCAGTTTTAGACCCCACACAGATACGCAGTATTTT.

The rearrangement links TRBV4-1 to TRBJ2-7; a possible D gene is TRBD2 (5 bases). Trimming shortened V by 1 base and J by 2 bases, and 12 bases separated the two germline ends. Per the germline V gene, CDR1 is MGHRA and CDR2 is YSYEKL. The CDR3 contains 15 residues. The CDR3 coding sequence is TGCGCCAGCAGCCAAGCGCCACGGGGAACCTACGAGCAGTACTTC. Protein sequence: CASSQAPRGTYEQYF.

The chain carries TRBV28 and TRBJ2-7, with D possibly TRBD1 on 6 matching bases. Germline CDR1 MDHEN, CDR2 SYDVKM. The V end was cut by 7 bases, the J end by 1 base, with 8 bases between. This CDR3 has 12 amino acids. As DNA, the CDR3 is TGTGCCAGCACTGGACAGTCCTACGAGCAGTACTTC. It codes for CASTGQSYEQYF.

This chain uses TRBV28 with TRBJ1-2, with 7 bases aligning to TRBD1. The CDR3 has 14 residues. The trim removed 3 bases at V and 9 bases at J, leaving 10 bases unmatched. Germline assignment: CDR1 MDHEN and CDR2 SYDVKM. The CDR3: CASSLDRPEVSYTF. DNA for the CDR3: TGTGCCAGCAGTTTGGACAGGCCCGAGGTCAGCTACACCTTC.

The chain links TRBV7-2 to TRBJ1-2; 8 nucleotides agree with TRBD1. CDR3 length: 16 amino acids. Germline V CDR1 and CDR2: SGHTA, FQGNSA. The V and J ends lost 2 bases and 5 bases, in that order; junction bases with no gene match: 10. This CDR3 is CASSLTGTGVKYGYTF. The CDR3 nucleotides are TGTGCCAGCAGCTTAACGGGGACAGGAGTAAAGTATGGCTACACCTTC.

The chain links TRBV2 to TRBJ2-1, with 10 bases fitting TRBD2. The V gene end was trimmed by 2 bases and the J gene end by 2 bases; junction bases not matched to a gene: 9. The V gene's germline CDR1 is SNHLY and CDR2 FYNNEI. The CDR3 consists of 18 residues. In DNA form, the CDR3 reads TGTGCCAGCAGTGAATCTCTCCCGGGACTAGCGACCTACAATGAGCAGTTCTTC. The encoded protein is CASSESLPGLATYNEQFF.

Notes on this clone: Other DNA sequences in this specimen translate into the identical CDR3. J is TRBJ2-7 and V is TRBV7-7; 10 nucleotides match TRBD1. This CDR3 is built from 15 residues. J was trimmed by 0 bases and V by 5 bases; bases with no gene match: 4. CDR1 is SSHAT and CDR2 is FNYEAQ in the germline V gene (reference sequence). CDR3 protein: CASSLGQGSSYEQYF. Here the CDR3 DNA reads TGTGCCAGCAGCCTGGGACAGGGGAGCTCCTACGAGCAGTACTTC.

This CDR3 is CSVKTGSYNEQFF. In DNA, the CDR3 is TGCAGCGTGAAGACAGGCTCCTACAATGAGCAGTTCTTC. This chain joins TRBV29-1 and TRBJ2-1, with D possibly matching TRBD1 (6 bases). Trimming stripped 6 bases from V and 0 bases from J, with 9 bases between. Germline V gene data show CDR1 as SQVTM and CDR2 as ANQGSEA. This CDR3 is 13 amino acids long.

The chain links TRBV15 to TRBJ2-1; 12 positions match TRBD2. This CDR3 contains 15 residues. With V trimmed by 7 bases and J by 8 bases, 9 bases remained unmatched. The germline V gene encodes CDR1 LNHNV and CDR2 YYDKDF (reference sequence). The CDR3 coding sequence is TGTGCCACCACTAACCTAGCGGGAGGGCCCCATGAGCAGTTCTTC. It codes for CATTNLAGGPHEQFF.

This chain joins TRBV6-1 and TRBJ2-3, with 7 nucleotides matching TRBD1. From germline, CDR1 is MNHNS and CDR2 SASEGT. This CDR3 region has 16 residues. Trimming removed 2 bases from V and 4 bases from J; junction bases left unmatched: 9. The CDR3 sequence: CASSELQGKKPDTQYF. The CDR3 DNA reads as TGTGCCAGCAGTGAATTACAGGGGAAAAAGCCAGATACGCAGTATTTT.

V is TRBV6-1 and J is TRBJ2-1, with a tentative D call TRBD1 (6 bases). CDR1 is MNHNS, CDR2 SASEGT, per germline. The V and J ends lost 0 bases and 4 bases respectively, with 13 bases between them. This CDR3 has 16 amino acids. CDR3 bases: TGTGCCAGCAGTGAAGCGCTAAGGACAGCATACAATGAGCAGTTCTTC. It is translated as CASSEALRTAYNEQFF.

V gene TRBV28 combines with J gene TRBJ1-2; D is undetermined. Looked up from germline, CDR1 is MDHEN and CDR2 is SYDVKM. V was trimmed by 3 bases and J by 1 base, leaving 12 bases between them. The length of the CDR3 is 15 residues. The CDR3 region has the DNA TGTGCCAGCAGTTTCCTCCGTTCGGGTAACTATGGCTACACCTTC. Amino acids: CASSFLRSGNYGYTF.